This T cell receptor beta chain was found in a study of blood T cells in healthy people across ages. Study findings and constraints: Researchers deemed the diversity estimates from one million T cells underestimates. PBMCs left unsorted prevented a conclusive naive versus antigen-experienced comparison. A greater number of naive CD4+ cells and higher diversity distinguished long-lived donors from aged donors.

This clonotype has ten or more counts. Antigen unknown. For the second PCR, which ran for about 6 to 12 cycles, a sample-barcoded 5' primer and a J-beta primer mix were used. Each of the cDNA molecules was tagged by a template-switch adaptor with 12 random nucleotides. TCRdb itself ran the 5' RACE reads through MiXCR, one entry per CDR3 protein. The sample shows roughly 800,000 distinct CDR3 sequences, about 48% of them seen only once. This CDR3 spans 15 amino acids. Germline V CDR1 and CDR2: SQVTM, ANQGSEA. V shed 1 base and J 7 bases; nucleotides not matched to a gene: 10. The sequence derives from an older man in good health. The rearrangement joins TRBV29-1 to TRBJ2-1; 7 nucleotides align to TRBD2. The sample was blood. The CDR3 protein is CSVEAGGGKRNEQFF. CDR3 DNA sequence: TGCAGCGTTGAAGCTGGGGGGGGTAAGAGGAATGAGCAGTTCTTC.